This T cell receptor beta chain came from a study of identical twins. This clonotype was seen many times. Its target is not known. Points from the study as a whole: Rather than following the same donors, the conclusions depended on cross-sectional statistical analysis. Cord blood beta clonotypes that were abundant carried fewer insertions, and memory repertoires showed no such trend.

The V and J ends lost 4 bases and 10 bases, in that order; junction bases with no gene match: 7. This CDR3 comprises 15 residues. Unique molecular identifiers were in the cDNA, with template-switch universal primer binding. TCRdb re-called the 5' RACE reads through MiXCR, storing one row per CDR3 protein. Of around 650,000 distinct CDR3 sequences in the sample, under 8.5% were seen once. The sample was also reused in another study, on yellow fever vaccine responses in identical twins. This second report adds: Twins reportedly appeared to share part of their vaccine T cell response while keeping part individual.

This rearrangement joins TRBV12-3 or TRBV12-4 to TRBJ2-1; 13 bases align to TRBD2. The material sequenced was PBMCs. The clonotype was recovered from a woman aged 18-29 years in good health. CDR3 region: CASSSGLAGALEQFF. In DNA form, the CDR3 reads TGTGCCAGCAGTTCAGGACTAGCGGGAGCCCTCGAGCAGTTCTTC.